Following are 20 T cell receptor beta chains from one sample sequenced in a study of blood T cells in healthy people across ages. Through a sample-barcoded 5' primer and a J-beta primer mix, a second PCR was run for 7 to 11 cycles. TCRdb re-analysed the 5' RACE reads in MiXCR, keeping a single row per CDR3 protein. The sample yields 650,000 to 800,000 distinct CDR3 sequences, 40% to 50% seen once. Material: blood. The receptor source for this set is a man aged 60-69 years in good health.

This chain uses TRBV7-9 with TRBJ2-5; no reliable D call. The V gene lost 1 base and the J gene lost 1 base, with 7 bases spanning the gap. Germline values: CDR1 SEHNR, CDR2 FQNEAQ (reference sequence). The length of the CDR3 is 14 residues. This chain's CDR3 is CASSLENSQETQYF. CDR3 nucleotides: TGTGCCAGCAGCTTAGAGAACAGCCAAGAGACCCAGTACTTC.

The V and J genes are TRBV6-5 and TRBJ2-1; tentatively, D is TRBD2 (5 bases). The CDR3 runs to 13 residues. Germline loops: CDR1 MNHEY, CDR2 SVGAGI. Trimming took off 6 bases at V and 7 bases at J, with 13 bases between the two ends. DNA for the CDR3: TGTGCCAGCAGCTCGACCGGGATGAATGAGCAGTTCTTC. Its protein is CASSSTGMNEQFF.

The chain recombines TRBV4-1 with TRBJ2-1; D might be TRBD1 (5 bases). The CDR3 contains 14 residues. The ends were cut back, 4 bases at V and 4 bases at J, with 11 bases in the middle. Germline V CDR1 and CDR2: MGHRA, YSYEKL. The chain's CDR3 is CASSPRSGYNEQFF. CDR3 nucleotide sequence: TGCGCCAGCAGCCCCAGGTCAGGGTACAATGAGCAGTTCTTC.

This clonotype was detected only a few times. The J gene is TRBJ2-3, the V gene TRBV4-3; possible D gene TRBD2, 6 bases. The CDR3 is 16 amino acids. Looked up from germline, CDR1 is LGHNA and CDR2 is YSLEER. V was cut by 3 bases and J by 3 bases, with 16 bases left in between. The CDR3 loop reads CASSQERVADTDTQYF. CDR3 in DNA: TGCGCCAGCAGCCAGGAAAGGGTAGCGGATACAGATACGCAGTATTTT.

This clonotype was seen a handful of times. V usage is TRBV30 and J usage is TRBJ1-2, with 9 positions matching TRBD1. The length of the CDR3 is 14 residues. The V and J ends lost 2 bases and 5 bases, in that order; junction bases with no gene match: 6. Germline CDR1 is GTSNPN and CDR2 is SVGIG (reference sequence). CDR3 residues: CAWSRGQGYYGYTF. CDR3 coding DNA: TGTGCCTGGAGTAGGGGACAGGGCTATTATGGCTACACCTTC.

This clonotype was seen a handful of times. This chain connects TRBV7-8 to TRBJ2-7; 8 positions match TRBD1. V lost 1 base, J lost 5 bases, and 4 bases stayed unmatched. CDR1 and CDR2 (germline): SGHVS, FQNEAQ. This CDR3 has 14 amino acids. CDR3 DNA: TGTGCCAGCAGCTTAGGCAGGGGGCTCGACGAGCAGTACTTC. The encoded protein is CASSLGRGLDEQYF. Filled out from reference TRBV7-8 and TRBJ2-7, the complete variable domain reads GAGVSQSPRYKVAKRGQDVALRCDPISGHVSLFWYQQALGQGPEFLTYFQNEAQLDKSGLPSDRFFAERPEGSVSTLKIQRTQQEDSAVYLCASSLGRGLDEQYFGPGTRLTVT.

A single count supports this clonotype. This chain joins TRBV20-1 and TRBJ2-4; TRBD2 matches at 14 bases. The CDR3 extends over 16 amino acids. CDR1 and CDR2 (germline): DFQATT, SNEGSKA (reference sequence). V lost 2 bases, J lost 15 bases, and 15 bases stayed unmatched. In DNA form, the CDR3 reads TGCAGTGCTAGAAGACTAGCGGGGGGGGCCCAAGGGACCCGGTACTTC. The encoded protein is CSARRLAGGAQGTRYF.

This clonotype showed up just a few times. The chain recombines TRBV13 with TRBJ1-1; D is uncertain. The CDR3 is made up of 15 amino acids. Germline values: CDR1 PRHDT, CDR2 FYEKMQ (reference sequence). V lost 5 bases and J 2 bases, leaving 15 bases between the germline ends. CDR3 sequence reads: CASSQKTWGNTEAFF. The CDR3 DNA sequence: TGTGCCAGCAGCCAAAAAACGTGGGGTAACACTGAAGCTTTCTTT.

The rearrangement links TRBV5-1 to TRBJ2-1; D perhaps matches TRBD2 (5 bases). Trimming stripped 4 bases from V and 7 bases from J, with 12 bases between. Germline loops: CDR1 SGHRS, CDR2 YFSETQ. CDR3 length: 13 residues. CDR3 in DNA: TGCGCCAGCAGCGTGGTGACGGGGAATGAGCAGTTCTTC. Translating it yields CASSVVTGNEQFF.

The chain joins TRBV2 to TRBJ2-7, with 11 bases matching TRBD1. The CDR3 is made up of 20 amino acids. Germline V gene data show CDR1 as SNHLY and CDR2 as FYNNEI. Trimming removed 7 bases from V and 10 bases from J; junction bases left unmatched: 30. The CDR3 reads CASTEWHPGQGVLRKEIQYF. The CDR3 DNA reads TGTGCCAGCACCGAATGGCACCCGGGACAGGGGGTCCTTAGGAAAGAGATCCAGTACTTC. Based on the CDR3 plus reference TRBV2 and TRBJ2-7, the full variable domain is EPEVTQTPSHQVTQMGQEVILRCVPISNHLYFYWYRQILGQKVEFLVSFYNNEISEKSEIFDDQFSVERPDGSNFTLKIRSTKLEDSAMYFCASTEWHPGQGVLRKEIQYFGPGTRLTVT.

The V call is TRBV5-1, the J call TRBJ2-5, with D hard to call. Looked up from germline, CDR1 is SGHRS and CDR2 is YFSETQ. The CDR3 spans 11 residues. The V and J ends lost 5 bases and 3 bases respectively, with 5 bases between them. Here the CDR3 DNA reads TGCGCCAGCAGGGAAGAAGAGACCCAGTACTTC. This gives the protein CASREEETQYF.

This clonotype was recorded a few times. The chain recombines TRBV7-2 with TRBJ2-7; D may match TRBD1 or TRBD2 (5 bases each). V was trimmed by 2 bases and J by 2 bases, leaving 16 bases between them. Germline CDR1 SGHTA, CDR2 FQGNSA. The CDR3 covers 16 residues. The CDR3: CASSLKRGLGAYEQYF. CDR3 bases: TGTGCCAGCAGCTTAAAGAGGGGTCTAGGAGCCTACGAGCAGTACTTC.

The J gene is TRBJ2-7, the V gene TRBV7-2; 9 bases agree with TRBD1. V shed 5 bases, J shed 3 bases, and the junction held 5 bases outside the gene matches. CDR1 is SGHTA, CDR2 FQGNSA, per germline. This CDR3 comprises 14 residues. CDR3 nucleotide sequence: TGTGCCAGCAGCACGTACAGGGGGCTCTACGAGCAGTACTTC. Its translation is CASSTYRGLYEQYF.

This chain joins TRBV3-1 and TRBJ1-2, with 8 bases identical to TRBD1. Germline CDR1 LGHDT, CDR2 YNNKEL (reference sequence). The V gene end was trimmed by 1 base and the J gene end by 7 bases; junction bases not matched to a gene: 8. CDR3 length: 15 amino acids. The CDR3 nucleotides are TGTGCCAGCAGCCAAGTGCAGGACAGGGCCCTTGGCTACACCTTC. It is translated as CASSQVQDRALGYTF.

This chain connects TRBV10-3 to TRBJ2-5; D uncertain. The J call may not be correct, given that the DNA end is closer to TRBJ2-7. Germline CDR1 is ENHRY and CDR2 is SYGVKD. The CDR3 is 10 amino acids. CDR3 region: CAIRTSEQYF. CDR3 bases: TGTGCCATCAGGACATCCGAGCAGTACTTC.

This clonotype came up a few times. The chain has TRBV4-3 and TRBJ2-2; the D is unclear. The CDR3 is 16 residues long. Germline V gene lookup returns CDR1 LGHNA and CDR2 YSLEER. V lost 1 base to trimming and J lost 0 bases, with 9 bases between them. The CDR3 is CASSQAPIANTGELFF. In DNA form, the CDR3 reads TGCGCCAGCAGCCAAGCGCCGATCGCGAACACCGGGGAGCTGTTTTTT.

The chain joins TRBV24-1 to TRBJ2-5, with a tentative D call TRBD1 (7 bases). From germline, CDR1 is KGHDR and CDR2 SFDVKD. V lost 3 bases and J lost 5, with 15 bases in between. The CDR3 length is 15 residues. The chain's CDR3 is CATSDRGPGGETQYF. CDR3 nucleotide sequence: TGTGCCACCAGTGATCGCGGGCCAGGGGGGGAGACCCAGTACTTC.

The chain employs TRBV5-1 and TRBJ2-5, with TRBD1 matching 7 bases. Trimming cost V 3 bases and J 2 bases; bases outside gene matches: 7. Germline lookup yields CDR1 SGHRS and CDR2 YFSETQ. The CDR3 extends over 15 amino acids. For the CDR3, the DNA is TGCGCCAGCAGCTACCGGGACAGACTACAAGAGACCCAGTACTTC. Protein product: CASSYRDRLQETQYF.

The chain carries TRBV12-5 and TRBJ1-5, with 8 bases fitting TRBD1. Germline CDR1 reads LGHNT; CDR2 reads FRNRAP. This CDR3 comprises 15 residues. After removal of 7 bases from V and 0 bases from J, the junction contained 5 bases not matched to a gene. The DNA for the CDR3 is TGTGCTAGTGCCCAGGGGGCATATAGCAATCAGCCCCAGCATTTT. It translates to CASAQGAYSNQPQHF.

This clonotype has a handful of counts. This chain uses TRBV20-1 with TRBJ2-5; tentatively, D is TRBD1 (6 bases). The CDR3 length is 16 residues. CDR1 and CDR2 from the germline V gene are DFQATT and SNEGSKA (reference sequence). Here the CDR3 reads CIPNSGDGGFGETQYF. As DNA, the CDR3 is TGCATTCCGAACTCAGGGGATGGGGGTTTTGGGGAGACCCAGTACTTC.